The 7 T cell receptor beta chains below were found in one sample sequenced in a study of blood T cell repertoires in COVID-19. TCRdb's table, derived via immunoSEQ multiplex PCR, lists solely in-frame clones and lacks some. The profile shows some 200,000 clones, approximately 90% of them singletons. The sample was peripheral blood. The receptors were sampled from a man aged 60 to 75 with active or convalescent COVID-19.

The chain joins TRBV5-1 to TRBJ1-6; 9 nucleotides align to TRBD1. Germline V gene data show CDR1 as SGHRS and CDR2 as YFSETQ. Germline trimming cut 2 bases from V and 11 bases from J; bases unmatched to any gene: 8. This CDR3 is built from 15 residues. The CDR3 coding sequence is TGCGCCAGCAGCTTACTGGGACAGGGAGAAACACCCCTCCACTTT. It is translated as CASSLLGQGETPLHF.

This chain joins TRBV7-7 and TRBJ2-5; tentatively, D is TRBD1 (6 bases). Germline-derived CDR1 and CDR2 are SSHAT and FNYEAQ (reference sequence). The CDR3 runs 15 residues. Trimming shortened V by 4 bases and J by 4 bases, and 16 bases separated the two germline ends. The CDR3 nucleotides read TGTGCCAGCAGCTCCTTCGTGGGGGCGGGAGAGACCCAGTACTTC. It codes for CASSSFVGAGETQYF.

The rearrangement joins TRBV3-1 (or the pseudogene TRBV3-2) to TRBJ1-1, with D tentatively TRBD1 (5 bases). This CDR3 comprises 12 residues. Trimming removed 0 bases at V and 12 bases at J, with 11 bases between. CDR1 and CDR2 from the germline V gene are LGHDT and YNNKEL (reference sequence). The CDR3 sequence is CASSQEGGATFF. In DNA form, the CDR3 reads TGTGCCAGCAGCCAAGAGGGAGGGGCAACTTTCTTT.

V is TRBV5-1 and J is TRBJ2-5; 7 bases align to TRBD2. The CDR3 has 15 residues. The ends lost 3 bases at V and 2 bases at J; junction bases unmatched: 7. Germline-derived CDR1 and CDR2 are SGHRS and YFSETQ. Here the CDR3 DNA reads TGCGCCAGCAGCTCCGGGACTACCGTACAAGAGACCCAGTACTTC. Residues: CASSSGTTVQETQYF.

This rearrangement joins TRBV5-1 to TRBJ2-7; 7 bases are shared with TRBD1. V lost 4 bases, J lost 4 bases, and 11 bases stayed unmatched. Germline CDR1 and CDR2: SGHRS and YFSETQ. This CDR3 has 15 amino acids. The CDR3: CASSPVGQDSYEQYF. Here the CDR3 DNA reads TGCGCCAGCAGCCCGGTAGGACAGGATTCGTACGAGCAGTACTTC.

J is TRBJ1-1 and V is TRBV5-1, with D perhaps TRBD1 (5 bases). The CDR3 has 15 residues. V lost 4 bases, J lost 1 base, and 14 bases lay in between. Germline V gives CDR1 SGHRS, CDR2 YFSETQ. CDR3 sequence reads: CASSPLNDRNTEAFF. In DNA form, the CDR3 reads TGCGCCAGCAGCCCCCTCAACGACAGGAACACTGAAGCTTTCTTT.

V and J are TRBV5-1 and TRBJ2-1; tentative D call: TRBD2 (6 bases). V was shortened by 0 bases and J by 7 bases, with 8 bases between the two germline ends. This CDR3 has 13 amino acids. Germline CDR1 is SGHRS and CDR2 is YFSETQ. In nucleotides, the CDR3 is TGCGCCAGCAGCTTGGTGGGGGGAAATGAGCAGTTCTTC. Its translation: CASSLVGGNEQFF. The complete variable domain, with remaining parts taken from reference TRBV5-1 and TRBJ2-1, reads KAGVTQTPRYLIKTRGQQVTLSCSPISGHRSVSWYQQTPGQGLQFLFEYFSETQRNKGNFPGRFSGRQFSNSRSEMNVSTLELGDSALYLCASSLVGGNEQFFGPGTRLTVL.